In its sample, the clone carrying this T cell receptor beta chain ranks as medium-sized (0.01 to 0.1%). Antigen: not known. These data come from a study of tissue T cells after allogeneic stem cell transplantation. Study background: Pathologist H&E review favored samples with visible lymphocytes for sequencing among multiple samples.

CDR1 and CDR2 (germline): SGHNT, YYREEE (reference sequence). The CDR3 is 11 amino acids. The V segment lost 3 bases and the J segment 12 bases; nucleotides outside the gene matches: 5. Whole-study results and caveats: Alloreactivity or antigen specificity of tissue TCRs was not determined; some clones might be host cells.

Only in-frame clones appear in the TCRdb table, and some are missing; sequencing was by immunoSEQ multiplex PCR. The table includes about 25,000 clones, roughly 80% detected once. Autopsy tissues included GI tract, liver, skin and lymphoid organs. The TCR sequence derives from a female donor over 55 with lung cancer. The sample in question was tissue from the ileum, obtained at autopsy. This rearrangement joins TRBV5-4 to TRBJ2-5, with TRBD2 matching over 7 bases. The CDR3 here is CASSWMGGEYF. CDR3 nucleotides: TGTGCCAGCAGCTGGATGGGGGGGGAGTACTTC. The entire variable domain, with the rest obtained from reference TRBV5-4 and TRBJ2-5, is as follows: ETGVTQSPTHLIKTRGQQVTLRCSSQSGHNTVSWYQQALGQGPQFIFQYYREEENGRGNFPPRFSGLQFPNYSSELNVNALELDDSALYLCASSWMGGEYFGPGTRLLVL.